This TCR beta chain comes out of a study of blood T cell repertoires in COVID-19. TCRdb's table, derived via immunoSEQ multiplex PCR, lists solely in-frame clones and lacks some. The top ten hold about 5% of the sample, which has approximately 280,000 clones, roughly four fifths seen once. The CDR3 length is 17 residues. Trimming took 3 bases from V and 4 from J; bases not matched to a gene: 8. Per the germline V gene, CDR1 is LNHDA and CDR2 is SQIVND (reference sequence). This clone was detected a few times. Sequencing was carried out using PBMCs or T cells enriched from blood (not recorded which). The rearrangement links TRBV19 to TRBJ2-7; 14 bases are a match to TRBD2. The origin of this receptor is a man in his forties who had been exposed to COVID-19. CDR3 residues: CASSIGTSGSTSYEQYF. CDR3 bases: TGTGCCAGTAGTATTGGGACTAGCGGGAGTACTTCGTACGAGCAGTACTTC.